Shown below are 10 T cell receptor beta chains from a single sample sequenced in a study of identical twins. TCRdb passed the 5' RACE reads through MiXCR, listing each CDR3 protein once. There are 1.5 million to 2 million distinct CDR3 sequences in the sample; around a third occur only once, and around 0.3% lies in the top ten. Material: cord blood. These receptors all stem from a newborn girl in good health.

V gene TRBV27 combines with J gene TRBJ2-7, with D perhaps being TRBD1 or TRBD2 (5 bases each). V was trimmed by 3 bases and J by 3 bases, leaving 18 bases between them. The CDR3 length is 16 residues. Germline CDR1 and CDR2: MNHEY and SMNVEV (reference sequence). CDR3: CASSLGQGVVGYEQYF. The CDR3 bases are TGTGCCAGCAGTTTGGGGCAGGGAGTTGTAGGCTACGAGCAGTACTTC.

This clonotype was seen more than once but under ten times. This sequence joins TRBV28 and TRBJ1-4; TRBD1 matches at 11 bases. V dropped 4 bases and J dropped 7; count of bases not matched to a gene: 5. Germline CDR1 reads MDHEN; CDR2 reads SYDVKM. The CDR3 totals 15 residues. This chain's CDR3 is CASSSRTGGSEKLFF. DNA for the CDR3: TGTGCCAGCAGTTCTCGGACAGGGGGCTCTGAAAAACTGTTTTTT. Together with reference TRBV28 and TRBJ1-4, the CDR3 gives the full variable domain: DVKVTQSSRYLVKRTGEKVFLECVQDMDHENMFWYRQDPGLGLRLIYFSYDVKMKEKGDIPEGYSVSREKKERFSLILESASTNQTSMYLCASSSRTGGSEKLFFGSGTQLSVL.

The chain has TRBV5-1 and TRBJ2-4; D gene unclear. The J call is uncertain, as TRBJ2-5 better fits the DNA end. CDR1 is SGHRS, CDR2 YFSETQ, per germline. The CDR3 consists of 15 residues. This CDR3 is CASSLEGYPQETQYF. Written as DNA, the CDR3 is TGCGCCAGCAGCTTGGAGGGCTATCCCCAAGAGACCCAGTACTTC.

V usage is TRBV10-3 and J usage is TRBJ1-2; 8 nucleotides line up with TRBD1. The trim removed 8 bases at V and 8 bases at J, leaving 7 bases unmatched. Germline CDR1 and CDR2: ENHRY and SYGVKD. The CDR3 extends over 12 amino acids. The CDR3 region is CAIGRDRGGYTF. In DNA form, the CDR3 reads TGTGCCATCGGGAGAGACAGGGGAGGCTACACCTTC.

There are a few counts of this clonotype. The chain joins TRBV20-1 to TRBJ2-5; 12 bases line up with TRBD2. The germline V gene has CDR1 DFQATT and CDR2 SNEGSKA (reference sequence). This CDR3 spans 18 amino acids. Losses at the gene ends were 5 bases for V and 0 bases for J; bases not matched to a gene: 13. The CDR3 bases are TGCAGTGCTTCGACTAGCGGGGGCGAGATCCTGTACCAAGAGACCCAGTACTTC. Its protein product is CSASTSGGEILYQETQYF.

As for this clonotype: This may come from a read error, since a much larger clone is one base off. This rearrangement joins TRBV20-1 to TRBJ2-1, with D unclear. The V gene lost 7 bases and the J gene lost 8 bases, with 24 bases spanning the gap. This CDR3 comprises 15 residues. Germline CDR1 reads DFQATT; CDR2 reads SNEGSKA (reference sequence). The CDR3 coding sequence is TGCAGTGTTACGACTTTGCTAGGGATGATCTATGAGCAGTTCTTC. It encodes CSVTTLLGMIYEQFF.

This chain joins TRBV3-1 and TRBJ2-7; D not certain. The CDR3 is 14 residues long. V lost 2 bases and J lost 1, with 9 bases in between. Per the germline V gene, CDR1 is LGHDT and CDR2 is YNNKEL (reference sequence). The CDR3 DNA follows: TGTGCCAGCAGCCAATTGATAAGTTCCTACGAGCAGTACTTC. Translated: CASSQLISSYEQYF.

V gene TRBV7-9 combines with J gene TRBJ2-3; D perhaps matches TRBD1 (7 bases). Germline V CDR1 and CDR2: SEHNR, FQNEAQ (reference sequence). Trimming removed 3 bases from V and 4 bases from J, with 17 bases in between. The CDR3 contains 16 residues. CDR3 loop: CASSFRLGQGADTQYF. In DNA form, the CDR3 reads TGTGCCAGCAGCTTTCGACTAGGGCAGGGGGCAGATACGCAGTATTTT.

V and J are TRBV4-1 and TRBJ2-1; D gene unclear. V was trimmed by 2 bases and J by 7 bases, leaving 15 bases between them. The CDR3 is 15 amino acids. Germline CDR1 reads MGHRA; CDR2 reads YSYEKL. The DNA of the CDR3 is TGCGCCAGCAGCCAACTAACCCAAACTTCTAATGAGCAGTTCTTC. Translating gives CASSQLTQTSNEQFF.

This clonotype occurred a few times. The V and J genes are TRBV5-1 and TRBJ2-1; D remains unclear. This CDR3 has 15 amino acids. Trimming took 0 bases from V and 4 from J, leaving 11 bases between them. Germline CDR1 reads SGHRS; CDR2 reads YFSETQ. The CDR3, as DNA: TGCGCCAGCAGCTTGGGGGTCTTGATTTACAATGAGCAGTTCTTC. This encodes CASSLGVLIYNEQFF.